The clone carrying this T cell receptor (beta chain) is judged large. Its antigen remains unknown. The data were obtained in a study of a mutant IDH1 vaccine in newly diagnosed glioma. Study-wide context: Vaccinations were initiated 4-6 weeks following radiotherapy alone, or were given together with temozolomide cycles. Treated patients had a mean age of around 40 years and a roughly 62% male, around 38% female split. Visit V12 was conducted at week 35 as the safety follow-up. Visit V13 came later, at week 47.

Study outcomes and limitations: Any relationship between pseudoprogression and changes in top peripheral T cell clonotypes seemed absent.

The time point is: week 35, safety follow-up. Vaccine doses each comprised 300 ug of mutant IDH1 20-mer peptide, with topical imiquimod. The CDR3 is 16 amino acids. Trimming took off 1 base at V and 8 bases at J, with 17 bases between the two ends. CDR1 is SGHVS and CDR2 is FNYEAQ in the germline V gene. Clones were read by immunoSEQ multiplex PCR, and TCRdb kept only the in-frame ones, dropping some. Among approximately 30,000 clones listed, under 80% were seen once. Sequencing was performed on PBMCs, taken from a glioma patient whose treatment included an IDH1 peptide vaccine. The chain employs TRBV7-6 and TRBJ1-4; D is uncertain. This clonotype originated in a man between 45 and 60 years old with glioma. The CDR3 spells CASSLGYNLKKEKLFF. The CDR3 DNA reads TGTGCCAGCAGCTTAGGGTATAACCTCAAGAAAGAAAAACTGTTTTTT.